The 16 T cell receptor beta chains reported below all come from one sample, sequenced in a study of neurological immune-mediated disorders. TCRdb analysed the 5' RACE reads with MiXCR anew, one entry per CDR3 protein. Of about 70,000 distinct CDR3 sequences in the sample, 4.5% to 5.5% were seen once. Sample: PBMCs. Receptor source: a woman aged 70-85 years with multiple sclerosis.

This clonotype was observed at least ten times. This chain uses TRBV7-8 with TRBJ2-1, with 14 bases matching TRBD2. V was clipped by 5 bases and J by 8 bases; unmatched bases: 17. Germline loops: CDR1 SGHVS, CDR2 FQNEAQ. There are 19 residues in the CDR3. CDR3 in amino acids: CASSAGTSGRVGRGHEQFF. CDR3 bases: TGTGCCAGCAGCGCCGGGACTAGCGGGAGAGTGGGACGTGGGCATGAGCAGTTCTTC.

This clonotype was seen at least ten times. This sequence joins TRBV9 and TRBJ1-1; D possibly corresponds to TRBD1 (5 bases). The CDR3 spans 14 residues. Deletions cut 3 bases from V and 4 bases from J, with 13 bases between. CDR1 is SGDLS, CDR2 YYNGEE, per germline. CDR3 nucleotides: TGTGCCAGCAGCGCGGGAGCGGGGGGCACTGAAGCTTTCTTT. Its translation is CASSAGAGGTEAFF.

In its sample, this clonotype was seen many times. CDR3 amino acids: CASSEIWSGELFF. For the CDR3, the DNA is TGCGCCAGCAGTGAAATCTGGTCCGGGGAGCTGTTTTTT. The chain uses TRBV10-2 and TRBJ2-2; D unclear. The ends were cut back, 3 bases at V and 6 bases at J, with 8 bases in the middle. This CDR3 is 13 amino acids long. Germline lookup yields CDR1 WSHSY and CDR2 SAAADI.

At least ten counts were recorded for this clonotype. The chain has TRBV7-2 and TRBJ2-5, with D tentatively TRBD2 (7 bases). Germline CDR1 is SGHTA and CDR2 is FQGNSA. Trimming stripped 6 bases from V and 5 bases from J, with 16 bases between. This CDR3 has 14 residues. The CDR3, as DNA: TGTGCCAGCAGAAGGGGGGGTCCTGAGGAGACCCAGTACTTC. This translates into CASRRGGPEETQYF.

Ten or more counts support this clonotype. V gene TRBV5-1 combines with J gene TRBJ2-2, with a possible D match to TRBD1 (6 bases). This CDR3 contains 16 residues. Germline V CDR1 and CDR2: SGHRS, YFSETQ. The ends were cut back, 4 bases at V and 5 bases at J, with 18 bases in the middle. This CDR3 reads CASSEMWNRATGELFF. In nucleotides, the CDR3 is TGCGCCAGCAGCGAGATGTGGAACAGGGCTACCGGGGAGCTGTTTTTT.

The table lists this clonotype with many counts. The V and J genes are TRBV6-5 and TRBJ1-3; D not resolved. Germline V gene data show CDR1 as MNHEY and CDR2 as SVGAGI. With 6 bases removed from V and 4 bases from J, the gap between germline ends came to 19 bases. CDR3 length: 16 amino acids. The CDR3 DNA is TGTGCCAGCAGCCCCTCGGGCCCGGGCAGAGGAAACACCATATATTTT. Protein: CASSPSGPGRGNTIYF.

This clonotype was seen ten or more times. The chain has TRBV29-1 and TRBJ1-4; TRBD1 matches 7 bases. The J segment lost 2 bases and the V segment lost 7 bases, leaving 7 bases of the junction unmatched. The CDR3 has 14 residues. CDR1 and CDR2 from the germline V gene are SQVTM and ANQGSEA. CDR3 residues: CSALPGQTNEKLFF. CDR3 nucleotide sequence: TGCAGCGCTCTACCGGGACAGACTAATGAAAAACTGTTTTTT.

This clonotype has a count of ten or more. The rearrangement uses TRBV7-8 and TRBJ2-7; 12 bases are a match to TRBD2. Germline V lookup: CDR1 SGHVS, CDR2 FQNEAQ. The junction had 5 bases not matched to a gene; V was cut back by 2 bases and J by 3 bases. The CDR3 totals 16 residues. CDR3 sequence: CASSLKGTSGYYEQYF. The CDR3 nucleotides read TGTGCCAGCAGCTTAAAGGGGACTAGCGGGTACTACGAGCAGTACTTC.

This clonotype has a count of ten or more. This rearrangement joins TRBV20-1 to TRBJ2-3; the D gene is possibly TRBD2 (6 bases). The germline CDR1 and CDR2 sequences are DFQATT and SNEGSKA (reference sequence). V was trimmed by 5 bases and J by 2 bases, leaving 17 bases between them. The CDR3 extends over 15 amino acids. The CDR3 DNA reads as TGCAGTGCTGATCCCAGGGACTCCTTCACAGATACGCAGTATTTT. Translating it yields CSADPRDSFTDTQYF.

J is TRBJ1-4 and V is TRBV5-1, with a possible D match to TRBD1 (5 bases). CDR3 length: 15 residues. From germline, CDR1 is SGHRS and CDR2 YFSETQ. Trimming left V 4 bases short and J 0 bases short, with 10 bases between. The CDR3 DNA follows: TGCGCCAGCAGCCAGACAGACACAACTAATGAAAAACTGTTTTTT. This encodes CASSQTDTTNEKLFF. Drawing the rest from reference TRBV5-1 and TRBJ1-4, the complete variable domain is KAGVTQTPRYLIKTRGQQVTLSCSPISGHRSVSWYQQTPGQGLQFLFEYFSETQRNKGNFPGRFSGRQFSNSRSEMNVSTLELGDSALYLCASSQTDTTNEKLFFGSGTQLSVL.

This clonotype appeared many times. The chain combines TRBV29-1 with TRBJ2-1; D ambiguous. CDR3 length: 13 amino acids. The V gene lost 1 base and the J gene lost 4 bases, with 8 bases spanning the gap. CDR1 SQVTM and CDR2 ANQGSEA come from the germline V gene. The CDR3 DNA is TGCAGCGTTGAAGTGGCAGATTACAATGAGCAGTTCTTC. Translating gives CSVEVADYNEQFF.

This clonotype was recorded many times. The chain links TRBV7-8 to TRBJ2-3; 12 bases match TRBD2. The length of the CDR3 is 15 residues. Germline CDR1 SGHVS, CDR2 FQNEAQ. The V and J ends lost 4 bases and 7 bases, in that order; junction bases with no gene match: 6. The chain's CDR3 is CASSSRTSGAHTQYF. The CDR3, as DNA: TGTGCCAGCAGCTCCAGGACTAGCGGGGCCCATACGCAGTATTTT.

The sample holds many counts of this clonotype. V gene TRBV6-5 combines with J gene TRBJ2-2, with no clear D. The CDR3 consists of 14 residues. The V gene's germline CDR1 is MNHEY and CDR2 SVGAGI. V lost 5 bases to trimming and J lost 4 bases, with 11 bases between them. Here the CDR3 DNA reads TGTGCCAGCAGTCTGGAGTGGGGCACCGGGGAGCTGTTTTTT. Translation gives CASSLEWGTGELFF.

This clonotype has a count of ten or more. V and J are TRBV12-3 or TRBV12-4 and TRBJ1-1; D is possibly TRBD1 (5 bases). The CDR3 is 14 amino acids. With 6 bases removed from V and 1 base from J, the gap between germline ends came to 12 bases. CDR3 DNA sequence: TGTGCCAGCAGCCCGGGACCCGAGAACACTGAAGCTTTCTTT. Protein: CASSPGPENTEAFF.

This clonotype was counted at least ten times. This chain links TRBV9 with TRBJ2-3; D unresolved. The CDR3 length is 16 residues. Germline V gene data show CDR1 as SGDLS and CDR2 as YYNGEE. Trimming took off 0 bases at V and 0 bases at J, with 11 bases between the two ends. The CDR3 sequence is CASSVEVGTSTDTQYF. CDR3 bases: TGTGCCAGCAGCGTAGAGGTGGGAACTAGCACAGATACGCAGTATTTT.

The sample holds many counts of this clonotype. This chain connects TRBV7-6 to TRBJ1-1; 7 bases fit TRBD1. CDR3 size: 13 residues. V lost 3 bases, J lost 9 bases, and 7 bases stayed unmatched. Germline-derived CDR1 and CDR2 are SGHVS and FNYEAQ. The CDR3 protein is CASSFDRARKAFF. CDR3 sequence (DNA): TGTGCCAGCAGCTTTGACAGGGCCCGCAAAGCTTTCTTT.